The subject of this entry is one T cell receptor (beta chain). Its specificity is unknown. Only in-frame clones appear in the TCRdb table, and some are missing; sequencing was by immunoSEQ multiplex PCR. This table has some 74,000 clones, roughly nine tenths appearing once. The sample belongs to a study of T cell responses to AZD1222 COVID-19 vaccine. The study, taken as a whole, reports: Sampled repertoires all dated from after the peak T cell response. The span of vaccine-associated CD4 TCRs extended across spike, with dominance at 160-218 and 743-854. Just 5 or 6 AZD1222 recipients tested seropositive at baseline. Nearly half of spike-specific TCRs reportedly go after variant regions that carry no mutations.

V lost 6 bases to trimming and J lost 7 bases, with 18 bases between them. CDR3 size: 15 residues. Per germline, CDR1 SEHNR and CDR2 FQNEAQ (reference sequence). This clonotype was sampled from an adult who received the AZD1222 COVID-19 vaccine. V is TRBV7-9 and J is TRBJ2-2; D gene uncertain. The material was peripheral blood, obtained 28 days after the second AZD1222 dose. The CDR3 region is CASSLTSTVNGELFF. Here the CDR3 DNA reads TGTGCCAGCAGTTTAACATCAACGGTAAACGGGGAGCTGTTTTTT.